This TCR beta chain emerged from a study of shared clonotypes between healthy human individuals. In the study overall: CD4 naive cells filled three plates per donor, CD4 memory three, CD8 naive two and CD8 memory one.

It was at deep level that the assay was run. Sequenced by immunoSEQ multiplex PCR; TCRdb stores in-frame clones only, minus some. The sample lists approximately 2,200,000 clones, more than 85% seen once, with about 1.8% in the top ten. It was CD45RO-negative cells, positively selected for CCR7, that made up naive CD8 cells, with terminally differentiated effector memory CD45RA+ cells excluded. Sequencing was performed on naive CD8+ T cells from PBMCs. This TCR was recovered from a young man in good health. Some clones in this sample may be carry-over from other donors' samples.

In DNA, the CDR3 is TGTGCCAGCAGCTTAAATGAAGGGAGGTACCACGAGCAGTACTTC. Protein product: CASSLNEGRYHEQYF. The genes are TRBV7-2 and TRBJ2-7, with a possible D match to TRBD2 (6 bases). The CDR3 covers 15 residues. Germline V gene data show CDR1 as SGHTA and CDR2 as FQGNSA. V was cut by 2 bases and J by 5 bases, with 16 bases left in between.